This TCR beta chain was recovered during a study of blood T cell repertoires in COVID-19. Study at large: The United States, Italy and Spain were the sources of the acute and convalescent COVID-19 samples.

Generated by immunoSEQ multiplex PCR, the TCRdb table keeps only in-frame clones and is missing some. The data show 120,000 to 150,000 clones, roughly 78% seen once. The CDR3 spans 15 residues. Trimming at V came to 4 bases and at J to 7 bases, leaving 8 bases not matched to a gene. The germline CDR1 and CDR2 sequences are MNHNY and SVGAGI (reference sequence). This receptor was taken from a man in his sixties with acute or convalescent COVID-19. The chain couples TRBV6-6 to TRBJ2-1; TRBD2 matches at 9 bases. Specimen: peripheral blood. The DNA for the CDR3 is TGTGCCAGCAGTTCACGACTAGCGGCCCGTAATGAGCAGTTCTTC. Translation: CASSSRLAARNEQFF.